A single sample gave rise to the 25 T cell receptor beta chains below, sequenced in a study of cytomegalovirus exposure and HLA in healthy donors. The study ran its PCR with 60 Vbeta and 13 Jbeta primers. Produced via immunoSEQ multiplex PCR; TCRdb's table is partial and in-frame only. The data hold 110,000 or so clones, with approximately 80% observed a single time. The sequenced material came from PBMCs. The receptors derive from a woman in her late teens or twenties in good health and CMV-seronegative.

This rearrangement joins TRBV15 to TRBJ1-2; 9 bases are a match to TRBD1. The CDR3 is 16 residues long. With V trimmed by 2 bases and J by 7 bases, 11 bases remained unmatched. Germline-derived CDR1 and CDR2 are LNHNV and YYDKDF (reference sequence). The CDR3, as DNA: TGTGCCACCAGCAGACGCCCCGGACAGGGGCGAAGTGGCTACACCTTC. Translated, it gives CATSRRPGQGRSGYTF. The full variable domain, completed using reference TRBV15 and TRBJ1-2, is DAMVIQNPRYQVTQFGKPVTLSCSQTLNHNVMYWYQQKSSQAPKLLFHYYDKDFNNEADTPDNFQSRRPNTSFCFLDIRSPGLGDTAMYLCATSRRPGQGRSGYTFGSGTRLTVV.

This clone showed up just a few times. The chain couples TRBV4-1 to TRBJ2-5, with TRBD1 identical over 8 bases. This CDR3 is built from 13 residues. Trimming cost V 4 bases and J 5 bases; bases outside gene matches: 3. The germline V gene encodes CDR1 MGHRA and CDR2 YSYEKL. In DNA, the CDR3 is TGCGCCAGCAGCCCGAGACAGGGGGAGACCCAGTACTTC. Amino acids: CASSPRQGETQYF.

V gene TRBV2 combines with J gene TRBJ2-7, with 8 bases identical to TRBD1. Germline V gene sequence: CDR1 SNHLY, CDR2 FYNNEI. The CDR3 has 13 residues. With 7 bases clipped from V and 6 bases from J, the junction kept 8 bases outside the gene matches. The DNA of the CDR3 is TGTGCCAGCAATGTCGACAGGGGCGGCGAGCAGTACTTC. Its translation is CASNVDRGGEQYF.

The chain links TRBV7-6 to TRBJ2-3; possibly TRBD2 for D (6 bases). The CDR3 spans 15 residues. The germline CDR1 and CDR2 sequences are SGHVS and FNYEAQ. The ends were cut back, 3 bases at V and 5 bases at J, with 15 bases in the middle. CDR3 DNA sequence: TGTGCCAGCAGCTTGCACCGGGACTCAGGAGATACGCAGTATTTT. Amino acid sequence: CASSLHRDSGDTQYF.

The chain couples TRBV5-6 to TRBJ2-5; 8 positions match TRBD2. Germline lookup yields CDR1 SGHDT and CDR2 YYEEEE. V was clipped by 0 bases and J by 4 bases; unmatched bases: 5. This CDR3 is built from 15 residues. DNA of the CDR3: TGTGCCAGCAGCTTGGTCGGGGGGGCCCGAGAGACCCAGTACTTC. It yields the protein CASSLVGGARETQYF.

This chain uses TRBV5-1 with TRBJ1-1; D unclear. Germline CDR1 and CDR2: SGHRS and YFSETQ. CDR3 size: 14 residues. V was pared by 0 bases and J by 8 bases, with 14 bases between. The CDR3 DNA is TGCGCCAGCAGCTTGGGCGCCGGTGGGCCCGAAGCTTTCTTT. This sequence encodes CASSLGAGGPEAFF. Full variable domain (outside the CDR3, taken from reference TRBV5-1 and TRBJ1-1): KAGVTQTPRYLIKTRGQQVTLSCSPISGHRSVSWYQQTPGQGLQFLFEYFSETQRNKGNFPGRFSGRQFSNSRSEMNVSTLELGDSALYLCASSLGAGGPEAFFGQGTRLTVV.

The genes are TRBV29-1 and TRBJ2-3, with 11 bases lining up with TRBD2. The CDR3 is made up of 12 amino acids. Germline loops: CDR1 SQVTM, CDR2 ANQGSEA. Germline trimming cut 6 bases from V and 4 bases from J; bases unmatched to any gene: 0. The CDR3 sequence is CSVLAGADTQYF. The CDR3 nucleotides read TGCAGCGTACTAGCGGGGGCAGATACGCAGTATTTT.

The chain employs TRBV6-4 and TRBJ2-3; 10 nucleotides align to TRBD2. The CDR3 has 14 amino acids. Trimming cost V 5 bases and J 2 bases; bases outside gene matches: 1. CDR1 is MRHNA, CDR2 SNTAGT, per germline. Written as DNA, the CDR3 is TGTGCCAGCAGTAGCGGGGGGGCCACAGATACGCAGTATTTT. Its protein product is CASSSGGATDTQYF.

This clone came up a few times. V usage is TRBV7-2 and J usage is TRBJ2-7, with 10 bases that match TRBD2. The germline V gene has CDR1 SGHTA and CDR2 FQGNSA. The CDR3 consists of 11 residues. CDR3 amino acids: CATSGMYEQYF. CDR3 bases: TGTGCTACTAGCGGGATGTACGAGCAGTACTTC. Combining the CDR3 with reference TRBV7-2 and TRBJ2-7 gives the whole variable domain GAGVSQSPSNKVTEKGKDVELRCDPISGHTALYWYRQSLGQGLEFLIYFQGNSAPDKSGLPSDRFSAERTGGSVSTLTIQRTQQEDSAVYLCATSGMYEQYFGPGTRLTVT.

As for this clone: At one end, the junction sequence differs from germline, possibly due to a read error. The rearrangement joins TRBV10-2 to TRBJ1-1, with D tentatively TRBD1 (6 bases). This CDR3 region has 15 residues. CDR1 and CDR2 from the germline V gene are WSHSY and SAAADI. CDR3 DNA: TGCGCCGGCAGTGAGTCGATTGGGGACACACACGGAGCTTTCTTT. Its protein product is CAGSESIGDTHGAFF.

This clone was detected once. The chain is built from TRBV7-9 and TRBJ1-1, with D uncertain. V was trimmed by 3 bases and J by 7 bases, leaving 12 bases between them. This CDR3 has 13 residues. Germline V CDR1 and CDR2: SEHNR, FQNEAQ (reference sequence). For the CDR3, the DNA is TGTGCCAGCAGCTTTTCCATGCGAGATGAAGCTTTCTTT. This gives the protein CASSFSMRDEAFF.

This clone was recorded only once. This rearrangement joins TRBV30 to TRBJ2-6, with TRBD2 as a possible D gene (6 bases). V lost 0 bases and J 0 bases, leaving 12 bases between the germline ends. The CDR3 sequence is 17 residues long. CDR1 is GTSNPN, CDR2 SVGIG, per germline (reference sequence). CDR3 loop: CAWSVRGLLSGANVLTF. The CDR3 DNA is TGTGCCTGGAGTGTACGGGGACTGCTCTCTGGGGCCAACGTCCTGACTTTC.

The rearrangement uses TRBV19 and TRBJ1-1, with 7 bases matching TRBD1. With 1 base clipped from V and 1 base from J, the junction kept 3 bases outside the gene matches. The CDR3 covers 15 residues. CDR1 and CDR2 from the germline V gene are LNHDA and SQIVND (reference sequence). In DNA, the CDR3 is TGTGCCAGTAGTATAGGGAACAGGGGGAACACTGAAGCTTTCTTT. Its translation is CASSIGNRGNTEAFF.

The rearrangement uses TRBV30 and TRBJ2-1; tentatively, D is TRBD1 (5 bases). The CDR3 is 14 amino acids. The ends were cut back, 3 bases at V and 4 bases at J, with 13 bases in the middle. Germline CDR1 and CDR2: GTSNPN and SVGIG (reference sequence). The CDR3 region is CAWSHGGAYNEQFF. The CDR3 bases are TGTGCCTGGAGCCACGGTGGGGCGTACAATGAGCAGTTCTTC.

The V gene is TRBV18, the J gene TRBJ2-6, with D tentatively TRBD1 (6 bases). Germline CDR1 reads KGHSH; CDR2 reads LQKENI. The V and J ends lost 2 bases and 0 bases respectively, with 14 bases between them. The CDR3 runs to 18 residues. CDR3: CASSPVLQGRSGANVLTF. The CDR3 bases are TGTGCCAGCTCACCAGTTTTACAGGGCCGCTCTGGGGCCAACGTCCTGACTTTC.

The chain is built from TRBV4-1 and TRBJ2-5, with 11 nucleotides matching TRBD2. Looked up from germline, CDR1 is MGHRA and CDR2 is YSYEKL. V gave up 4 bases and J gave up 3 bases; unmatched junction bases: 10. This CDR3 has 17 amino acids. The CDR3 region is CASSRSLAGVVEETQYF. CDR3 nucleotide sequence: TGCGCCAGCAGCCGATCACTAGCGGGAGTGGTGGAAGAGACCCAGTACTTC.

The gene calls are TRBV7-3 and TRBJ1-6; D is undetermined. This CDR3 contains 13 residues. Germline-derived CDR1 and CDR2 are SGHTA and FQGTGA. The germline V and J ends were trimmed by 2 bases and 10 bases, with 9 bases remaining between them. The CDR3 region has the DNA TGTGCCAGCAGCTTAGAAGGAGGGTCACCCCTCCACTTT. Its translation: CASSLEGGSPLHF.

The rearrangement uses TRBV18 and TRBJ1-1; possibly TRBD1 for D (6 bases). The CDR3 is made up of 15 amino acids. Germline CDR1 is KGHSH and CDR2 is LQKENI. V was clipped by 0 bases and J by 5 bases, with 13 bases between them. The CDR3 region has the DNA TGTGCCAGCTCACCACCACCAGGGGAAGGGACTGAAGCTTTCTTT. Encoded protein: CASSPPPGEGTEAFF.

The chain uses TRBV7-2 and TRBJ2-3, with D uncertain. This CDR3 region has 15 residues. The V end was cut by 0 bases, the J end by 2 bases, with 9 bases between. Germline CDR1 and CDR2: SGHTA and FQGNSA. DNA for the CDR3: TGTGCCAGCAGCTTAGCGGTGCCCTACACAGATACGCAGTATTTT. It specifies CASSLAVPYTDTQYF.

The chain joins TRBV19 to TRBJ2-6; 8 nucleotides line up with TRBD1. Germline lookup yields CDR1 LNHDA and CDR2 SQIVND (reference sequence). The CDR3 is 18 amino acids. V shed 8 bases, J shed 1 base, and the junction held 13 bases outside the gene matches. CDR3 amino acids: CASHRGTGRRSGANVLTF. CDR3 nucleotide sequence: TGTGCCAGTCATAGGGGGACAGGCCGCCGGTCTGGGGCCAACGTCCTGACTTTC. Looking up the rest from reference TRBV19 and TRBJ2-6 gives the full variable domain: DGGITQSPKYLFRKEGQNVTLSCEQNLNHDAMYWYRQDPGQGLRLIYYSQIVNDFQKGDIAEGYSVSREKKESFPLTVTSAQKNPTAFYLCASHRGTGRRSGANVLTFGAGSRLTVL.

The V gene is TRBV4-2, the J gene TRBJ2-1, with 8 bases aligning to TRBD2. With V trimmed by 4 bases and J by 3 bases, 11 bases remained unmatched. Looked up from germline, CDR1 is LGHNA and CDR2 is YNFKEQ. The CDR3 extends over 17 amino acids. CDR3 in DNA: TGTGCCAGCAGCCCGTCCGGGACTAGGGGTAACTACAATGAGCAGTTCTTC. Protein product: CASSPSGTRGNYNEQFF.

The J gene is TRBJ2-3, the V gene TRBV7-2; 11 nucleotides line up with TRBD2. V dropped 5 bases and J dropped 5; count of bases not matched to a gene: 9. The CDR3 is 16 residues long. Per germline, CDR1 SGHTA and CDR2 FQGNSA. CDR3 residues: CASSTRGTSGEDTQYF. The CDR3 region has the DNA TGTGCCAGCAGCACAAGAGGGACTAGCGGAGAAGATACGCAGTATTTT.

The genes are TRBV9 and TRBJ2-7, with 7 bases matching TRBD1. From germline, CDR1 is SGDLS and CDR2 YYNGEE. The CDR3 spans 14 residues. Unmatched junction bases numbered 8, after V lost 3 bases and J lost 5 bases. CDR3 DNA sequence: TGTGCCAGCAGCGCAGTGACAGGGTCCAACGAGCAGTACTTC. It is translated as CASSAVTGSNEQYF.

V is TRBV6-5 and J is TRBJ2-1, with D possibly TRBD2 on 7 matching bases. The CDR3 is 16 residues long. Between the trimmed V and J ends, which lost 2 bases and 9 bases, there was a span of 20 bases. Germline CDR1 reads MNHEY; CDR2 reads SVGAGI. CDR3 region: CASSYVFAGAGGEQFF. The CDR3 nucleotides are TGTGCCAGCAGTTACGTCTTTGCGGGGGCGGGTGGTGAGCAGTTCTTC.

V gene TRBV27 combines with J gene TRBJ1-4; 7 bases map to TRBD1. The CDR3 is 15 residues long. J gave up 4 bases and V 1 base, and 3 bases lay outside the gene matches. The germline gives CDR1 MNHEY, CDR2 SMNVEV (reference sequence). In nucleotides, the CDR3 is TGTGCCAGCAGTTTATATGGGACAGTTAATGAAAAACTGTTTTTT. Its translation is CASSLYGTVNEKLFF.